This record concerns one T cell receptor beta chain sequence. Antigen unknown. These data belong to a study of cytomegalovirus exposure and HLA in healthy donors. The method was immunoSEQ multiplex PCR; TCRdb's version includes in-frame clones alone and lacks a portion of them. The profile shows approximately 60,000 clones, approximately 93% of them singletons. Findings and limits, study-wide: Investigators reported under 200 TCR beta chains as tied to cytomegalovirus.

The CDR3 has 12 amino acids. The germline V and J ends were trimmed by 3 bases and 6 bases, with 6 bases remaining between them. Germline values: CDR1 KGHSH, CDR2 LQKENI. The TCR comes from a woman younger than 35 in good health and CMV-seronegative. Source material: PBMCs. V and J are TRBV18 and TRBJ2-1, with D possibly being TRBD2 (5 bases). CDR3 protein: CASSPSANEQFF. DNA for the CDR3: TGTGCCAGCTCACCTAGCGCCAATGAGCAGTTCTTC. The full variable domain, rest sourced from reference TRBV18 and TRBJ2-1, is NAGVMQNPRHLVRRRGQEARLRCSPMKGHSHVYWYRQLPEEGLKFMVYLQKENIIDESGMPKERFSAEFPKEGPSILRIQQVVRGDSAAYFCASSPSANEQFFGPGTRLTVL.